The 17 T cell receptor beta chains in this list originate from one sample, sequenced in a study of blood T cell repertoires in COVID-19 (dated by TCRdb to about 2020). Library preparation was by the immunoSEQ multiplex PCR assay. Sourced from immuneACCESS, this table was stored by TCRdb with only in-frame sequences that have V and J called. A share of the clones is absent; for the studies checked, an unresolved V gene accounts for under half, and the remainder has no known explanation. This sample comprises roughly 150,000 clones, around 84% of them detected only once. Of the sample, 2.5% falls within the top ten clones. The sample was peripheral blood. All receptors come from a woman older than 75 with COVID-19, enrolled during active disease.

This rearrangement joins TRBV6-6 to TRBJ1-4; 8 bases match TRBD1. This CDR3 contains 15 residues. With 3 bases clipped from V and 5 bases from J, the junction kept 5 bases outside the gene matches. The V gene's germline CDR1 is MNHNY and CDR2 SVGAGI (reference sequence). The CDR3 region is CASSYSTGENEKLFF. Written as DNA, the CDR3 is TGTGCCAGCAGTTATTCGACAGGGGAAAATGAAAAACTGTTTTTT.

This chain links TRBV7-2 with TRBJ1-1; D not resolved. V was trimmed by 2 bases and J by 4 bases, leaving 11 bases between them. Germline CDR1 and CDR2: SGHTA and FQGNSA. The CDR3 extends over 14 amino acids. Here the CDR3 DNA reads TGTGCCAGCAGCTTAAATCAGGCCACCACTGAAGCTTTCTTT. Its protein is CASSLNQATTEAFF.

The chain carries TRBV7-2 and TRBJ2-2; D uncertain. The CDR3 loop spans 12 amino acids. Germline lookup yields CDR1 SGHTA and CDR2 FQGNSA. V shed 5 bases and J shed 6 bases, with 7 bases lying between them. The DNA of the CDR3 is TGTGCCAGCAGCCGTGTCGCCGGGGAGCTGTTTTTT. Protein sequence: CASSRVAGELFF.

This clone came up once. The chain links TRBV7-3 to TRBJ1-6; D remains unclear. Germline V lookup: CDR1 SGHTA, CDR2 FQGTGA. V lost 5 bases and J lost 9, with 11 bases in between. CDR3 size: 13 residues. This CDR3 reads CASSRTYSSPLHF. The CDR3 DNA is TGTGCCAGCAGCCGTACCTACTCTTCACCCCTCCACTTT.

The chain carries TRBV7-8 and TRBJ1-2; D gene uncertain. V was cut by 5 bases and J by 3 bases, with 16 bases left in between. Germline V gives CDR1 SGHVS, CDR2 FQNEAQ. CDR3 length: 15 amino acids. CDR3: CASSPPRTYHYGYTF. The CDR3 DNA is TGTGCCAGCAGCCCCCCCAGGACTTATCACTATGGCTACACCTTC.

V usage is TRBV2 and J usage is TRBJ2-2; D unclear. CDR1 and CDR2 from the germline V gene are SNHLY and FYNNEI. The V end was cut by 4 bases, the J end by 0 bases, with 3 bases between. The CDR3 extends over 13 amino acids. This CDR3 reads CASSASNTGELFF. In DNA form, the CDR3 reads TGTGCCAGCAGTGCATCGAACACCGGGGAGCTGTTTTTT. Full variable domain (missing parts from reference TRBV2 and TRBJ2-2): EPEVTQTPSHQVTQMGQEVILRCVPISNHLYFYWYRQILGQKVEFLVSFYNNEISEKSEIFDDQFSVERPDGSNFTLKIRSTKLEDSAMYFCASSASNTGELFFGEGSRLTVL.

The CDR3 nucleotides are TGTGCCAGCAGTCGGGACACGAACACTGAAGCTTTCTTT. Its translation: CASSRDTNTEAFF. The chain couples TRBV7-2 to TRBJ1-1; maybe TRBD1 (6 bases). V shed 6 bases and J shed 1 base, with 9 bases lying between them. The CDR3 has 13 amino acids. Germline lookup yields CDR1 SGHTA and CDR2 FQGNSA.

V gene TRBV10-2 combines with J gene TRBJ1-5; D unclear. This CDR3 is 12 amino acids long. Per the germline V gene, CDR1 is WSHSY and CDR2 is SAAADI. V shed 3 bases and J shed 4 bases, with 4 bases lying between them. The CDR3 region is CASSDQNQPQHF. The CDR3 DNA follows: TGCGCCAGCAGTGACCAGAATCAGCCCCAGCATTTT.

The chain uses TRBV4-2 and TRBJ2-3, with TRBD1 matching 9 bases. V was clipped by 2 bases and J by 6 bases; unmatched bases: 6. CDR1 LGHNA and CDR2 YNFKEQ come from the germline V gene. CDR3 length equals 15 residues. For the CDR3, the DNA is TGTGCCAGCAGCCAAACAGGGGGCCCTGCGGATACGCAGTATTTT. Translating it yields CASSQTGGPADTQYF.

The sample holds one count of this clone. This chain joins TRBV5-1 and TRBJ2-3; 16 bases are a match to TRBD2. Trimming at V came to 3 bases and at J to 0 bases, leaving 7 bases not matched to a gene. CDR3 length: 19 amino acids. The germline V gene encodes CDR1 SGHRS and CDR2 YFSETQ. In DNA form, the CDR3 reads TGCGCCAGCAGCTCGGGACTAGCGGGAGGGATGTCTAGCACAGATACGCAGTATTTT. This gives the protein CASSSGLAGGMSSTDTQYF.

This rearrangement joins TRBV4-3 to TRBJ1-2; weak D call: TRBD1 (5 bases). V lost 6 bases and J lost 2, with 16 bases in between. There are 15 residues in the CDR3. The germline CDR1 and CDR2 sequences are LGHNA and YSLEER. CDR3 in amino acids: CASRRTREENYGYTF. The CDR3 DNA sequence: TGCGCCAGCAGACGAACCAGGGAGGAAAACTATGGCTACACCTTC.

The V and J genes are TRBV2 and TRBJ2-7, with D possibly being TRBD1 (5 bases). CDR1 is SNHLY and CDR2 is FYNNEI in the germline V gene. This CDR3 is built from 13 residues. Trimming pared 3 bases from V and 4 bases from J, leaving 10 bases between. The CDR3 spells CASSDRAGYEQYF. The CDR3 DNA reads TGTGCCAGCAGTGACAGGGCTGGTTACGAGCAGTACTTC.

This clone was recorded only once. The chain uses TRBV6-2 or TRBV6-3 and TRBJ1-4; 8 positions match TRBD1. Unmatched junction bases numbered 6, after V lost 4 bases and J lost 8 bases. Germline V gene sequence: CDR1 MNHEY, CDR2 SVGEGT. CDR3 length: 14 residues. The CDR3 here is CASSLDRAAEKLFF. The DNA for the CDR3 is TGTGCCAGCAGTTTGGACAGGGCGGCCGAAAAACTGTTTTTT.

The chain has TRBV2 and TRBJ2-5; 7 bases agree with TRBD1. The CDR3 has 15 amino acids. With V trimmed by 7 bases and J by 4 bases, 12 bases remained unmatched. The germline CDR1 and CDR2 sequences are SNHLY and FYNNEI. CDR3 loop: CASTRLTGPPETQYF. CDR3 bases: TGTGCCAGCACCCGATTGACAGGGCCCCCAGAGACCCAGTACTTC.

V gene TRBV19 combines with J gene TRBJ2-3; D is unresolved. This CDR3 region has 15 residues. The ends were cut back, 1 base at V and 3 bases at J, with 11 bases in the middle. CDR1 LNHDA and CDR2 SQIVND come from the germline V gene (reference sequence). This CDR3 reads CASSIGTAATDTQYF. The CDR3 region has the DNA TGTGCCAGTAGTATAGGAACAGCTGCTACAGATACGCAGTATTTT. Filled out from reference TRBV19 and TRBJ2-3, the complete variable domain reads DGGITQSPKYLFRKEGQNVTLSCEQNLNHDAMYWYRQDPGQGLRLIYYSQIVNDFQKGDIAEGYSVSREKKESFPLTVTSAQKNPTAFYLCASSIGTAATDTQYFGPGTRLTVL.

This clone was counted once. V and J are TRBV4-2 and TRBJ1-2, with D possibly matching TRBD1 (6 bases). This CDR3 spans 15 amino acids. V lost 1 base to trimming and J lost 5 bases, with 14 bases between them. The germline CDR1 and CDR2 sequences are LGHNA and YNFKEQ. CDR3 DNA sequence: TGTGCCAGCAGCCAAGGGGACACAACCATTTATGGCTACACCTTC. Translating gives CASSQGDTTIYGYTF.

The chain links TRBV7-8 to TRBJ1-6; 9 bases align to TRBD1. This CDR3 spans 18 amino acids. The germline CDR1 and CDR2 sequences are SGHVS and FQNEAQ. V lost 1 base, J lost 1 base, and 5 bases stayed unmatched. The CDR3: CASSLGQGVGSYNSPLHF. DNA for the CDR3: TGTGCCAGCAGCTTAGGACAGGGGGTTGGATCCTATAATTCACCCCTCCACTTT.